This TCR beta chain was recorded in a study of blood T cell repertoires in COVID-19. The recovered donors of Cohort 3 showed two negative PCRs, clearance, or symptom resolution. Sequenced by immunoSEQ multiplex PCR; TCRdb stores in-frame clones only, minus some. The sample contains a few hundred thousand clones, more than 85% of which appear only once. Sequencing was done on a sample of PBMCs or T cells enriched from blood (not recorded which). This TCR was recovered from a woman aged 30 to 39 who had recovered from COVID-19.

The CDR3 sequence is CASSLAAQRRSNYGYTF. The DNA of the CDR3 is TGCGCCAGCAGCTTGGCGGCCCAGAGGAGATCCAACTATGGCTACACCTTC. The chain employs TRBV5-1 and TRBJ1-2; D is undetermined. The CDR3 sequence is 17 residues long. The V end was cut by 0 bases, the J end by 2 bases, with 17 bases between. Germline V gives CDR1 SGHRS, CDR2 YFSETQ.